This TCR beta chain was retrieved from a study of blood T cells in healthy people across ages. The V gene lost 3 bases and the J gene lost 0 bases, with 16 bases spanning the gap. The CDR3 covers 16 residues. The germline V gene encodes CDR1 SGDLS and CDR2 YYNGEE. With a J-beta primer mix and a sample-barcoded 5' primer, a second PCR ran about 6 to 11 cycles. TCRdb used MiXCR to reprocess the 5' RACE reads, holding one entry per CDR3 protein. The sample records approximately 490,000 distinct CDR3 sequences, less than 25% being singletons. Another study also made use of these data, one on T cells of mothers and their children.

Material: blood. V and J are TRBV9 and TRBJ2-7, with D possibly being TRBD1 (6 bases). The TCR sequence derives from a boy aged 10-17 years in good health. This chain's CDR3 is CASSASDRLSSYEQYF. DNA of the CDR3: TGTGCCAGCAGCGCTTCCGACAGGCTAAGCTCCTACGAGCAGTACTTC.